What follows are 27 T cell receptor beta chains derived from one specimen sequenced in a study of blood T cell dynamics during melanoma immunotherapy. Sequenced by immunoSEQ multiplex PCR; TCRdb stores in-frame clones only, minus some. Of approximately 11,000 clones in the sample, roughly 80% are singletons; the top ten hold approximately 20%. Described time point: week 3, after first cycle of checkpoint inhibitor. Sequenced here: blood, sampled from a patient treated with checkpoint blockade. Receptors originate from a human donor with melanoma.

The chain links TRBV6-4 to TRBJ1-5; D may be TRBD1 (6 bases). The V gene lost 5 bases and the J gene lost 7 bases, with 21 bases spanning the gap. The CDR3 has 16 residues. Germline loops: CDR1 MRHNA, CDR2 SNTAGT. This chain's CDR3 is CASSSGWDIQLQPQHF. As DNA, the CDR3 is TGTGCCAGCAGTTCGGGCTGGGACATCCAATTGCAGCCCCAGCATTTT.

This chain connects TRBV11-2 to TRBJ2-2, with TRBD2 matching 7 bases. The CDR3 totals 17 residues. Germline-derived CDR1 and CDR2 are SGHAT and FQNNGV. V dropped 5 bases and J dropped 4; count of bases not matched to a gene: 13. In DNA form, the CDR3 reads TGTGCCAGCAGCGGGATAAGCGGGGCCATCACCACCGGGGAGCTGTTTTTT. Translation: CASSGISGAITTGELFF.

A few counts support this clone. The genes are TRBV28 and TRBJ1-1; 8 bases are a match to TRBD1. Looked up from germline, CDR1 is MDHEN and CDR2 is SYDVKM. CDR3 length: 16 amino acids. J gave up 0 bases and V 3 bases, and 6 bases lay outside the gene matches. CDR3 in amino acids: CASSFPRQGMNTEAFF. The CDR3 DNA is TGTGCCAGCAGTTTTCCACGACAGGGGATGAACACTGAAGCTTTCTTT.

This clone was seen more than once but under ten times. This chain uses TRBV7-6 with TRBJ1-1, with D perhaps matching TRBD1 (5 bases). CDR1 is SGHVS and CDR2 is FNYEAQ in the germline V gene. Trimming cost V 1 base and J 4 bases, with 10 bases left between them. The CDR3 sequence is 14 residues long. Written as DNA, the CDR3 is TGTGCCAGCAGCTTAGACGGGGGGGGCACTGAAGCTTTCTTT. This codes for CASSLDGGGTEAFF.

This chain joins TRBV6-5 and TRBJ2-3; weak D call: TRBD2 (6 bases). Trimming took 4 bases from V and 8 from J, leaving 10 bases between them. In germline, CDR1 is MNHEY, CDR2 SVGAGI. The length of the CDR3 is 12 residues. CDR3 amino acids: CASSSGGGTQYF. As DNA, the CDR3 is TGTGCCAGCAGTTCTGGGGGAGGTACGCAGTATTTT.

The rearrangement joins TRBV6-1 to TRBJ1-1, with D possibly matching TRBD1 (5 bases). Germline V lookup: CDR1 MNHNS, CDR2 SASEGT. V lost 8 bases and J 2 bases, leaving 15 bases between the germline ends. The CDR3 contains 14 residues. In DNA, the CDR3 is TGTGCCAGCCAGGGAAGAGGAACTAACACTGAAGCTTTCTTT. Amino acids: CASQGRGTNTEAFF.

J is TRBJ2-7 and V is TRBV10-3; D unresolved. With 3 bases removed from V and 3 bases from J, the gap between germline ends came to 18 bases. The CDR3 has 16 residues. Germline V gene data show CDR1 as ENHRY and CDR2 as SYGVKD. CDR3 nucleotide sequence: TGTGCCATCAGTGATGCTGGAGAGCGTTTAATCTACGAGCAGTACTTC. It encodes CAISDAGERLIYEQYF.

This clone was seen only a few times. The chain links TRBV7-9 to TRBJ2-1; 8 bases agree with TRBD2. From germline, CDR1 is SEHNR and CDR2 FQNEAQ (reference sequence). This CDR3 has 16 amino acids. V lost 5 bases to trimming and J lost 1 base; unmatched junction nucleotides: 7. The CDR3 loop is CASSPSGGISYNEQFF. CDR3 in DNA: TGTGCCAGCAGCCCGAGCGGGGGCATATCCTACAATGAGCAGTTCTTC.

The V and J genes are TRBV5-1 and TRBJ2-7; 8 bases fit TRBD2. Germline trimming cut 0 bases from V and 2 bases from J; bases unmatched to any gene: 4. The CDR3 is made up of 15 amino acids. The V gene's germline CDR1 is SGHRS and CDR2 YFSETQ. CDR3 loop: CASSLAPSGPYEQYF. CDR3 nucleotide sequence: TGCGCCAGCAGCTTGGCCCCTAGCGGGCCCTACGAGCAGTACTTC.

This clone was counted only a few times. The genes are TRBV5-1 and TRBJ2-4; maybe TRBD1 (6 bases). In germline, CDR1 is SGHRS, CDR2 YFSETQ. V lost 3 bases and J 0 bases, leaving 10 bases between the germline ends. CDR3 size: 15 residues. CDR3 loop: CASSSGTSAKNIQYF. The DNA of the CDR3 is TGCGCCAGCAGCTCAGGGACATCAGCCAAAAACATTCAGTACTTC.

The CDR3 protein is CASSTGQGVINEQFF. The CDR3 DNA is TGTGCCAGTAGCACGGGACAGGGAGTGATCAATGAGCAGTTCTTC. The rearrangement joins TRBV19 to TRBJ2-1, with 9 nucleotides matching TRBD1. Losses at the gene ends were 6 bases for V and 6 bases for J; bases not matched to a gene: 9. This CDR3 region has 15 residues. Germline-derived CDR1 and CDR2 are LNHDA and SQIVND (reference sequence). The variable domain in full, with the rest retrieved from reference TRBV19 and TRBJ2-1, is DGGITQSPKYLFRKEGQNVTLSCEQNLNHDAMYWYRQDPGQGLRLIYYSQIVNDFQKGDIAEGYSVSREKKESFPLTVTSAQKNPTAFYLCASSTGQGVINEQFFGPGTRLTVL.

The gene calls are TRBV29-1 and TRBJ1-3, with D uncertain. CDR1 is SQVTM and CDR2 is ANQGSEA in the germline V gene. The CDR3 length is 14 residues. Trimming took off 4 bases at V and 0 bases at J, with 10 bases between the two ends. The CDR3, as DNA: TGCAGCGTTGTCCAGGAGAGCTCTGGAAACACCATATATTTT. Its translation is CSVVQESSGNTIYF.

The genes are TRBV19 and TRBJ2-1; 8 bases agree with TRBD1. The CDR3 runs to 15 residues. Trimming took 6 bases from V and 4 from J; bases not matched to a gene: 8. The germline CDR1 and CDR2 sequences are LNHDA and SQIVND (reference sequence). The CDR3 DNA reads TGTGCCAGTAGAAGAGGGACAGGCCTGTACAATGAGCAGTTCTTC. It is translated as CASRRGTGLYNEQFF.

V usage is TRBV15 and J usage is TRBJ2-1; unclear D gene. Trimming shortened V by 3 bases and J by 8 bases, and 11 bases separated the two germline ends. CDR1 LNHNV and CDR2 YYDKDF come from the germline V gene (reference sequence). This CDR3 region has 13 residues. CDR3 loop: CATSSEFGDEQFF. In DNA form, the CDR3 reads TGTGCCACCAGCAGCGAGTTTGGCGATGAGCAGTTCTTC.

The chain carries TRBV28 and TRBJ2-5; D gene unclear. The J call is in doubt because the DNA end fits TRBJ2-7 better. The CDR3 consists of 13 residues. Germline V CDR1 and CDR2: MDHEN, SYDVKM. CDR3 nucleotide sequence: TGTGCCAGCAGTCTACATAGTAGCTACGAGCAGTACTTC. Residues: CASSLHSSYEQYF.

The J gene is TRBJ2-1, the V gene TRBV2, with D tentatively TRBD1 (5 bases). Trimming left V 11 bases short and J 3 bases short, with 20 bases between. Looked up from germline, CDR1 is SNHLY and CDR2 is FYNNEI. The CDR3 contains 15 residues. DNA for the CDR3: TGTGCCTGTACGGGCACACAGGTTATCTACAATGAGCAGTTCTTC. It specifies CACTGTQVIYNEQFF. The full variable domain, completed using reference TRBV2 and TRBJ2-1, is EPEVTQTPSHQVTQMGQEVILRCVPISNHLYFYWYRQILGQKVEFLVSFYNNEISEKSEIFDDQFSVERPDGSNFTLKIRSTKLEDSAMYFCACTGTQVIYNEQFFGPGTRLTVL.

This sequence joins TRBV4-1 and TRBJ2-1; D is ambiguous. The V gene lost 1 base and the J gene lost 6 bases, with 13 bases spanning the gap. The V gene's germline CDR1 is MGHRA and CDR2 YSYEKL. CDR3 length equals 15 residues. CDR3 DNA sequence: TGCGCCAGCAGCCAAGGTATGGGGATTTCCAATGAGCAGTTCTTC. Its translation is CASSQGMGISNEQFF.

The rearrangement links TRBV7-6 to TRBJ1-6, with 8 bases that match TRBD1. Trimming removed 7 bases from V and 9 bases from J; junction bases left unmatched: 17. The CDR3 contains 17 residues. From germline, CDR1 is SGHVS and CDR2 FNYEAQ. CDR3 protein: CASIFSRTTGEGSPLHF. The CDR3 DNA reads TGTGCCAGCATCTTTAGCCGAACGACAGGGGAAGGTTCACCCCTCCACTTT.

The gene calls are TRBV7-3 and TRBJ2-2, with TRBD1 matching over 12 bases. CDR1 and CDR2 from the germline V gene are SGHTA and FQGTGA. This CDR3 has 19 amino acids. V dropped 0 bases and J dropped 6; count of bases not matched to a gene: 11. The CDR3 bases are TGTGCCAGCAGCTTAACCGGGACAGGGGGCGCGAGTGACGCCGGGGAGCTGTTTTTT. Its protein is CASSLTGTGGASDAGELFF. The variable domain in full, completed from reference TRBV7-3 and TRBJ2-2, reads GAGVSQTPSNKVTEKGKYVELRCDPISGHTALYWYRQSLGQGPEFLIYFQGTGAADDSGLPNDRFFAVRPEGSVSTLKIQRTERGDSAVYLCASSLTGTGGASDAGELFFGEGSRLTVL.

The genes are TRBV10-3 and TRBJ2-7, with 11 bases aligning to TRBD1. Per the germline V gene, CDR1 is ENHRY and CDR2 is SYGVKD. Trimming cost V 4 bases and J 3 bases; bases outside gene matches: 2. This CDR3 is built from 14 residues. The CDR3 bases are TGTGCCATCAGTGGGACAGGGGGCGTCTACGAGCAGTACTTC. Its translation: CAISGTGGVYEQYF.

The chain joins TRBV9 to TRBJ2-1, with 7 bases identical to TRBD2. The V gene end was trimmed by 3 bases and the J gene end by 1 base; junction bases not matched to a gene: 7. CDR3 length: 16 residues. Germline CDR1 SGDLS, CDR2 YYNGEE. CDR3 amino acids: CASSATSSKSYNEQFF. The CDR3 DNA follows: TGTGCCAGCAGCGCGACTAGCTCGAAGTCCTACAATGAGCAGTTCTTC.

V usage is TRBV27 and J usage is TRBJ2-3; D uncertain. Germline V CDR1 and CDR2: MNHEY, SMNVEV (reference sequence). CDR3 length: 14 amino acids. Trimming removed 4 bases at V and 2 bases at J, with 10 bases between. CDR3 bases: TGTGCCAGCAGTTGGTCGACGAACACAGATACGCAGTATTTT. Residues: CASSWSTNTDTQYF.

This chain links TRBV7-8 with TRBJ2-5; 8 bases are a match to TRBD1. V shed 5 bases, J shed 3 bases, and the junction held 8 bases outside the gene matches. The CDR3 loop spans 15 amino acids. Germline V gene sequence: CDR1 SGHVS, CDR2 FQNEAQ. The CDR3 DNA sequence: TGTGCCAGCAGCACAGTCGACAGGGGAAAAGAGACCCAGTACTTC. Protein sequence: CASSTVDRGKETQYF.

The sample holds a few counts of this clone. The gene calls are TRBV5-5 and TRBJ1-1; a weak D match, TRBD1 (6 bases). This CDR3 has 13 amino acids. V lost 2 bases and J 1 base, leaving 6 bases between the germline ends. The germline V gene has CDR1 SGHKS and CDR2 YYEKEE (reference sequence). Written as DNA, the CDR3 is TGTGCCAGCAGCTTAGGGGGGAACACTGAAGCTTTCTTT. This sequence encodes CASSLGGNTEAFF.

The rearrangement uses TRBV7-9 and TRBJ2-7, with 8 bases aligning to TRBD1. Germline values: CDR1 SEHNR, CDR2 FQNEAQ (reference sequence). V shed 5 bases, J shed 3 bases, and the junction held 6 bases outside the gene matches. The CDR3 spans 14 residues. The DNA for the CDR3 is TGTGCCAGCAGCGCCACAGGGGGGAGCTACGAGCAGTACGTC. It yields the protein CASSATGGSYEQYV.

This clone has a single count. The chain recombines TRBV14 with TRBJ2-4, with D perhaps matching TRBD1 (6 bases). The CDR3 extends over 19 amino acids. In germline, CDR1 is SGHDN, CDR2 FVKESK. V was shortened by 1 base and J by 3 bases, with 22 bases between the two germline ends. This chain's CDR3 is CASSQVMYLRGIRKNIQYF. In nucleotides, the CDR3 is TGTGCCAGCAGCCAAGTAATGTATCTCAGGGGCATACGCAAAAACATTCAGTACTTC.

The chain is built from TRBV6-5 and TRBJ2-5; no clear D. The CDR3 has 13 amino acids. V dropped 6 bases and J dropped 6 bases, with 14 bases sitting between them. The germline CDR1 and CDR2 sequences are MNHEY and SVGAGI. The CDR3 reads CASSLGSSQTQYF. The CDR3 DNA is TGTGCCAGCAGCCTGGGGTCCTCCCAGACCCAGTACTTC.